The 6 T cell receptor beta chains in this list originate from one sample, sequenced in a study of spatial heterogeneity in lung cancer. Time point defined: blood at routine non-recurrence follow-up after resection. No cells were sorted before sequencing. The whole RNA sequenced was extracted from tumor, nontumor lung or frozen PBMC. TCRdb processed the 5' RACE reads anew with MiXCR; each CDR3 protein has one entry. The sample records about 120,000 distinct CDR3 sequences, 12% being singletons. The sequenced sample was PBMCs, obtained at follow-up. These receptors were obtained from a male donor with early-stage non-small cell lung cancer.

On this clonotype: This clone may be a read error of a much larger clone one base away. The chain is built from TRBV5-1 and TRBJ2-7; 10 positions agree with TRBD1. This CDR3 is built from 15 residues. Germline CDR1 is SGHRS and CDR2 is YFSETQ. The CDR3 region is CASSLGQGVGYGQYF. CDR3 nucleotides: TGCGCCAGCAGCTTAGGACAGGGGGTAGGCTACGGGCAGTACTTC.

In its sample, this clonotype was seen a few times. The CDR3 region has the DNA TGCGCCAGCAGCCTAGGGGGGAATGGCTACACCTTC. It codes for CASSLGGNGYTF. The chain combines TRBV5-1 with TRBJ1-2, with TRBD1 as a possible D gene (6 bases). Deletions cut 4 bases from V and 6 bases from J, with 10 bases between. The CDR3 loop spans 12 amino acids. CDR1 and CDR2 (germline): SGHRS, YFSETQ.

CDR3 protein: CASSQRPMGTQYF. CDR3 nucleotides: TGTGCCAGCAGCCAACGCCCTATGGGGACCCAGTACTTC. The chain has TRBV3-1 and TRBJ2-5; D is ambiguous. The germline CDR1 and CDR2 sequences are LGHDT and YNNKEL (reference sequence). This CDR3 comprises 13 residues. Trimming shortened V by 2 bases and J by 7 bases, and 11 bases separated the two germline ends.

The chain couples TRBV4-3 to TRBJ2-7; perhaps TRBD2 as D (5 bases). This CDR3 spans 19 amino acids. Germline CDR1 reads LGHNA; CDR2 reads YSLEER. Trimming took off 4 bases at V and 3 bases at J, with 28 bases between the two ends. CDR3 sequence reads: CASSLGVPRPSPFFYEQYF. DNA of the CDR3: TGCGCCAGCAGCCTCGGGGTCCCTCGGCCTTCCCCCTTCTTCTACGAGCAGTACTTC.

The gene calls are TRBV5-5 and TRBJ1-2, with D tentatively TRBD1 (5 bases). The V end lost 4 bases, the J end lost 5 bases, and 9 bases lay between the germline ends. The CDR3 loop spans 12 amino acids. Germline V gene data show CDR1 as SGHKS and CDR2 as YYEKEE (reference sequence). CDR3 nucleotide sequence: TGTGCCAGCAGCCCCGACAGTTATGGCTACACCTTC. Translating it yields CASSPDSYGYTF.

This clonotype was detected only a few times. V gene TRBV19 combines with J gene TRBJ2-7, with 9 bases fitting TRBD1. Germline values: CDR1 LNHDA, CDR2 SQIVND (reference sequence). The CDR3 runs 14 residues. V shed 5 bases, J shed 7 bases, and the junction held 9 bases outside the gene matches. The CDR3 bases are TGTGCCAGTAGTGCGCCGGGACAGGGAGATGAGCAGTACTTC. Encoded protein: CASSAPGQGDEQYF. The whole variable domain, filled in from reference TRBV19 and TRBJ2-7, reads DGGITQSPKYLFRKEGQNVTLSCEQNLNHDAMYWYRQDPGQGLRLIYYSQIVNDFQKGDIAEGYSVSREKKESFPLTVTSAQKNPTAFYLCASSAPGQGDEQYFGPGTRLTVT.